This T cell receptor (beta chain) was identified in a study of T cell clones after liver transplantation. Study summary: Three of eight recipients were HCV-positive; others had non-autoimmune, non-viral indications.

This table comes from immunoSEQ multiplex PCR, and its TCRdb copy is limited to in-frame clones, with some not included. This table has 55,000 to 75,000 clones, about 70% appearing once. Between the trimmed V and J ends, which lost 2 bases and 6 bases, there was a span of 6 bases. Germline CDR1 reads KGHSH; CDR2 reads LQKENI. The CDR3 runs to 12 residues. The gene calls are TRBV18 and TRBJ2-3, with D hard to call. The material sequenced was CD4+ T cells from blood, taken at the approximately 15-month timepoint. The clonotype comes from a human patient who received a liver transplant. The T cells may come from the graft donor. DNA for the CDR3: TGTGCCAGCTCACCAAAGGGTGATACGCAGTATTTT. This codes for CASSPKGDTQYF. Full variable domain (missing parts from reference TRBV18 and TRBJ2-3): NAGVMQNPRHLVRRRGQEARLRCSPMKGHSHVYWYRQLPEEGLKFMVYLQKENIIDESGMPKERFSAEFPKEGPSILRIQQVVRGDSAAYFCASSPKGDTQYFGPGTRLTVL.